Below, one T cell receptor beta chain is given with its context. The junction does not match germline at one end; this may be a read error. These data are taken from a study of tumor-infiltrating lymphocytes in primary liver carcinoma. Study background: The cohort consisted of patients whose primary liver carcinoma was surgically resected.

Germline lookup yields CDR1 MNHEY and CDR2 SVGAGI. CDR3 size: 12 residues. A constant-region primer served to make TCR beta cDNA from approximately 490 ng total RNA. ARM-PCR was slightly modified, and three nested multiplex PCR rounds with it gave rise to the TCR beta libraries. The opening two PCR rounds, around 11 cycles each, paired TRBV1-TRBV30 forward primers with a C-beta reverse primer. One entry per CDR3 protein, called by TCRdb with MiXCR from the multiplex PCR reads. The table records about 350,000 distinct CDR3 sequences, around three fifths of them present only once. Blood RNA originated from unsorted whole blood, with germline DNA additionally extracted.

This clonotype was sampled from a man aged 40-50 years with primary liver carcinoma and hepatitis B virus infection. The material sequenced was peripheral blood. V and J are TRBV6-5 and TRBJ1-3; D might be TRBD1 (5 bases). CDR3 amino acids: CASSCGQGAIYF. CDR3 in DNA: TGTGCAAGCAGTTGTGGGCAGGGCGCCATATATTTT.